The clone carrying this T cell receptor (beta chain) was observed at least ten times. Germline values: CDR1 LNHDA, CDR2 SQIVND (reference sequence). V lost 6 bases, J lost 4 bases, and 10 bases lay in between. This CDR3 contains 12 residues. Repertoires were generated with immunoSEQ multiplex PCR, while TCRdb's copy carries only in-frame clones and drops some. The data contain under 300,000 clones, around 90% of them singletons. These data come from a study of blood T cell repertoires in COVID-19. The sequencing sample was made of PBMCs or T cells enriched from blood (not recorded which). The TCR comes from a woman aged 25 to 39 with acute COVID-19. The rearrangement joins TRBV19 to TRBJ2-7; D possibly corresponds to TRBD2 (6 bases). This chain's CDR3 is CASSPGAYEQYF. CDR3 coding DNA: TGTGCCAGTAGCCCGGGAGCTTACGAGCAGTACTTC. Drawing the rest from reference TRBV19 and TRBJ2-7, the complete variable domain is DGGITQSPKYLFRKEGQNVTLSCEQNLNHDAMYWYRQDPGQGLRLIYYSQIVNDFQKGDIAEGYSVSREKKESFPLTVTSAQKNPTAFYLCASSPGAYEQYFGPGTRLTVT.